One and the same sample provided the 31 T cell receptor beta chains below, sequenced in a study of T cell clonality in common variable immunodeficiency. The method was immunoSEQ multiplex PCR; TCRdb's version includes in-frame clones alone and lacks a portion of them. The sample contains roughly 55,000 clones, none occurring once; 5.4% lies in the top ten. Sequencing was done on a sample of peripheral blood mononuclear cells. Receptors were obtained from a person aged 18-70 years in good health.

This clone was counted many times. The read gets to within 3 residues of the CDR3 end, and the germline J gene fills in the rest. The J gene is TRBJ2-7, the V gene TRBV20-1; D gene ambiguous. In germline, CDR1 is DFQATT, CDR2 SNEGSKA (reference sequence). V shed 6 bases and J shed 3 bases, with 18 bases lying between them. This CDR3 has 14 amino acids. CDR3 in amino acids: CSATYPQAYYEQYF. The part of the CDR3 DNA that was read is TGCAGTGCAACCTATCCTCAAGCGTACTACGAG.

The table lists this clone with many counts. Coverage ceases 3 residues before the CDR3 finishes, and the germline J gene fills in the end. The J gene is TRBJ2-1, the V gene TRBV5-4; a weak D match, TRBD1 (6 bases). The V end lost 10 bases, the J end lost 4 bases, and 21 bases lay between the germline ends. The germline V gene has CDR1 SGHNT and CDR2 YYREEE (reference sequence). The CDR3 runs 15 residues. The CDR3 reads CAGTTQGRGYNEQFF. The CDR3 bases that were read are TGTGCCGGAACCACACAGGGAAGGGGGTACAATGAG.

This clone was picked up many times. The read ends 3 residues before the CDR3 terminus; that terminus is restored from the germline J gene. The chain employs TRBV4-1 and TRBJ2-4, with D possibly TRBD2 on 7 matching bases. Germline V lookup: CDR1 MGHRA, CDR2 YSYEKL. The CDR3 length is 16 residues. V shed 0 bases and J shed 7 bases, with 16 bases lying between them. This CDR3 is CASSQDIGGGWNIQYF. The part of the CDR3 DNA that was read is TGCGCCAGCAGCCAAGATATAGGGGGGGGCTGGAACATT.

At least ten counts were recorded for this clone. The read terminates 3 residues ahead of where the CDR3 ends, so the germline J gene completes it. This sample includes further DNA sequences coding for the same CDR3. The V and J genes are TRBV5-1 and TRBJ2-7; D gene uncertain. The CDR3 loop spans 13 amino acids. Per the germline V gene, CDR1 is SGHRS and CDR2 is YFSETQ. Trimming took 0 bases from V and 1 from J, leaving 5 bases between them. CDR3 DNA, as far as it was read: TGCGCCAGCAGCTTGGTACAGTCCTACGAG. Translating gives CASSLVQSYE. The full CDR3 is CASSLVQSYEQYF.

Notes on this clone: The CDR3 is cut off 3 residues early in the read; its end comes from the germline J gene. The chain combines TRBV11-2 with TRBJ1-2, with D possibly TRBD1 on 5 matching bases. The CDR3 has 13 residues. Germline V gene sequence: CDR1 SGHAT, CDR2 FQNNGV. CDR3 DNA (partial): TGTGCCAGCACGCTAGAGCCGGGGGGGGGC. Protein product: CASTLEPGGG. In full, the CDR3 reads CASTLEPGGGYTF.

This clone was seen repeatedly, ten times or more. The read stops 3 residues short of the end of the CDR3; the missing end is completed from the germline J gene. V and J are TRBV7-3 and TRBJ2-1, with 7 positions matching TRBD2. After removal of 5 bases from V and 3 bases from J, the junction contained 7 bases not matched to a gene. Looked up from germline, CDR1 is SGHTA and CDR2 is FQGTGA. This CDR3 is 15 amino acids long. The CDR3 loop is CASSPLTSDYNEQFF. CDR3 DNA, as far as it was read: TGTGCCAGCAGCCCACTCACTAGCGACTACAATGAG.

This clone has ten or more counts. The read terminates 3 residues before the CDR3 end, so the remaining end is supplied by the germline J gene. This rearrangement joins TRBV20-1 to TRBJ2-2; a possible D gene is TRBD1 (6 bases). CDR1 and CDR2 (germline): DFQATT, SNEGSKA (reference sequence). The CDR3 loop spans 13 amino acids. Trimming stripped 6 bases from V and 4 bases from J, with 12 bases between. Incomplete CDR3 DNA: TGCAGTGCGCAGGGGACCACCACCGGGGAG. Protein: CSAQGTTTGE. The CDR3 in full is CSAQGTTTGELFF.

About this clone itself: Read coverage stops 3 residues before the CDR3 terminus; the germline J gene supplies the remainder. This rearrangement joins TRBV6-1 to TRBJ1-2, with D possibly matching TRBD1 (5 bases). This CDR3 region has 14 residues. Germline V lookup: CDR1 MNHNS, CDR2 SASEGT. Trimming cost V 4 bases and J 0 bases, with 9 bases left between them. CDR3 sequence reads: CASSVGGSNYGYTF. CDR3 bases read: TGTGCCAGCAGTGTGGGGGGTTCTAACTATGGC.

This clone has at least ten counts. The read stops 3 residues short of the end of the CDR3; the missing end is completed from the germline J gene. The chain joins TRBV29-1 to TRBJ2-1; D is possibly TRBD1 (7 bases). Germline-derived CDR1 and CDR2 are SQVTM and ANQGSEA. CDR3 size: 15 residues. Trimming stripped 4 bases from V and 4 bases from J, with 17 bases between. The part of the CDR3 DNA that was read is TGCAGCGTTGTAGGAGGGGGCCGTATTTACAATGAG. Protein sequence: CSVVGGGRIYNE. The CDR3 reads in full as CSVVGGGRIYNEQFF.

This clone was seen ten or more times. From the germline J gene comes the end of the CDR3, since the read stops 3 residues before it. The chain couples TRBV5-1 to TRBJ2-6; TRBD1 matches at 10 bases. Germline CDR1 reads SGHRS; CDR2 reads YFSETQ. The CDR3 contains 19 residues. V shed 4 bases and J 0 bases; nucleotides not matched to a gene: 10. CDR3 amino acids: CASSPTGGATVSGANVLTF. CDR3 DNA (partial): TGCGCCAGCAGCCCGACAGGGGGCGCGACAGTCTCTGGGGCCAACGTC.

The sample holds many counts of this clone. The missing CDR3 end, 3 residues past where the read stops, is filled in from the germline J gene. The J gene is TRBJ1-1, the V gene TRBV28, with TRBD1 matching 7 bases. The CDR3 runs to 13 residues. The V segment lost 7 bases and the J segment 4 bases; nucleotides outside the gene matches: 6. The germline V gene encodes CDR1 MDHEN and CDR2 SYDVKM. CDR3 DNA (partial): TGTGCCAGCATCCGAGGGGGCTTCACTGAA. It encodes CASIRGGFTE. The entire CDR3 is CASIRGGFTEAFF.

This clone was observed at least ten times. The CDR3 is cut off 3 residues early in the read; its end comes from the germline J gene. The chain employs TRBV20-1 and TRBJ2-5; 9 nucleotides align to TRBD1. V lost 6 bases, J lost 5 bases, and 10 bases stayed unmatched. Per germline, CDR1 DFQATT and CDR2 SNEGSKA (reference sequence). The CDR3 loop spans 14 amino acids. CDR3 bases read: TGCAGTGCCAGTCCGGGACAGGGTAGGGAGACC. It specifies CSASPGQGRET. The CDR3 as a whole reads CSASPGQGRETQYF.

This clone was seen many times. The read stops 3 residues short of the end of the CDR3; the missing end is completed from the germline J gene. V usage is TRBV20-1 and J usage is TRBJ1-1; TRBD1 matches 8 bases. The germline gives CDR1 DFQATT, CDR2 SNEGSKA (reference sequence). With 0 bases clipped from V and 4 bases from J, the junction kept 4 bases outside the gene matches. The CDR3 sequence is 14 residues long. CDR3 bases read: TGCAGTGCTAGAGATAACACAGGGGGCACTGAA. Translating it yields CSARDNTGGTE. The entire CDR3 sequence reads CSARDNTGGTEAFF.

The sample holds many counts of this clone. Coverage ceases 3 residues before the CDR3 finishes, and the germline J gene fills in the end. The chain links TRBV12-3 or TRBV12-4 to TRBJ1-5; TRBD1 matches 7 bases. V lost 6 bases and J lost 5; bases outside the gene matches: 4. The CDR3 extends over 13 amino acids. CDR3 DNA (partial): TGTGCCAGCAGACGTGGACAGGATCAGCCC. Translation: CASRRGQDQP. The whole CDR3 reads CASRRGQDQPQHF.

Worth noting for this clone: The read terminates 3 residues ahead of where the CDR3 ends, so the germline J gene completes it. V usage is TRBV19 and J usage is TRBJ1-2, with D possibly being TRBD1 (6 bases). V gave up 9 bases and J gave up 2 bases, with 10 bases separating them. Germline loops: CDR1 LNHDA, CDR2 SQIVND (reference sequence). The length of the CDR3 is 12 residues. This CDR3 is CASRQGNYGYTF. The part of the CDR3 DNA that was read is TGTGCCAGCCGCCAGGGGAACTATGGC.

This clone occurred many times. The CDR3 end falls 3 residues outside the read, so it is completed with the germline J gene. This rearrangement joins TRBV19 to TRBJ1-5; 7 nucleotides match TRBD1. Germline V gives CDR1 LNHDA, CDR2 SQIVND (reference sequence). V was pared by 7 bases and J by 6 bases, with 6 bases of the junction left unmatched. CDR3 length: 13 residues. Here the CDR3 reads CASTRDRGQPQHF. The covered CDR3 bases are TGTGCCAGTACCAGGGACAGAGGTCAGCCC.

This clone was seen at least ten times. The observed sequence ends 3 residues before the CDR3 terminus, with the missing tail filled in from the germline J gene. This chain joins TRBV28 and TRBJ2-7, with TRBD1 as a possible D gene (6 bases). The CDR3 runs to 17 residues. The germline V and J ends were trimmed by 6 bases and 0 bases, with 21 bases remaining between them. Germline CDR1 and CDR2: MDHEN and SYDVKM. CDR3 residues: CASSPMEHGTISYEQYF. The DNA read from the CDR3 is TGTGCCAGCAGCCCAATGGAGCATGGGACAATCTCCTACGAG.

This clone was detected ten times or more. The read terminates 3 residues ahead of where the CDR3 ends, so the germline J gene completes it. The rearrangement links TRBV19 to TRBJ1-5, with D maybe TRBD1 (6 bases). The CDR3 length is 15 residues. Germline CDR1 LNHDA, CDR2 SQIVND (reference sequence). V gave up 7 bases and J gave up 5 bases, with 18 bases separating them. CDR3 in amino acids: CASTQSTGQDQPQHF. CDR3 bases read: TGTGCCAGTACTCAATCTACAGGGCAGGATCAGCCC.

This clone was counted at least ten times. The CDR3 goes on 3 residues after the read ends, and that part is filled in from the germline J gene. The chain couples TRBV7-2 to TRBJ1-6; D is unresolved. Trimming removed 3 bases at V and 8 bases at J, with 8 bases between. Germline CDR1 reads SGHTA; CDR2 reads FQGNSA. There are 13 residues in the CDR3. The CDR3 here is CASSLNGDSPLHF. Partial CDR3 DNA: TGTGCCAGCAGCTTGAACGGGGATTCACCC.

This clone was seen at least ten times. The sequenced fragment ends 3 residues before the CDR3 boundary, so the rest is inferred from the germline J gene. This sequence joins TRBV5-1 and TRBJ2-5; 12 bases are shared with TRBD2. The CDR3 length is 15 residues. J lost 5 bases, V lost 3 bases, and 5 bases had no gene match. In germline, CDR1 is SGHRS, CDR2 YFSETQ. The part of the CDR3 DNA that was read is TGCGCCAGCAGCTCGACTAGCGGGAGCCGGGAGACC. As protein: CASSSTSGSRET. The full CDR3 reads CASSSTSGSRETQYF.

This clone was counted between two and nine times. The CDR3 end falls 3 residues outside the read, so it is completed with the germline J gene. This sequence joins TRBV27 and TRBJ2-5, with TRBD1 matching over 7 bases. J lost 1 base, V lost 8 bases, and 4 bases had no gene match. Germline V CDR1 and CDR2: MNHEY, SMNVEV (reference sequence). The CDR3 contains 13 residues. The sequenced part of the CDR3 DNA is TGTGCCAGCGGGGGACAGATCCAAGAGACC. The encoded protein is CASGGQIQET. The full CDR3 sequence reads CASGGQIQETQYF.

This clone occurred many times. The sequenced fragment ends 3 residues before the CDR3 boundary, so the rest is inferred from the germline J gene. This chain connects TRBV20-1 to TRBJ2-3; D uncertain. The CDR3 consists of 13 residues. Germline CDR1 and CDR2: DFQATT and SNEGSKA (reference sequence). V lost 6 bases and J 1 base, leaving 11 bases between the germline ends. CDR3: CSAESTGTDTQYF. The CDR3 bases that were read are TGCAGTGCCGAATCCACGGGCACAGATACG.

This clone was observed at least ten times. The read ends 3 residues shy of where the CDR3 ends; the end is completed using the germline J gene. The chain is built from TRBV6-2 or TRBV6-3 and TRBJ1-1, with D possibly TRBD1 on 6 matching bases. This CDR3 contains 14 residues. V shed 6 bases and J shed 2 bases, with 13 bases lying between them. Per the germline V gene, CDR1 is MNHEY and CDR2 is SVGEGT. Here the CDR3 reads CASRTGHYNTEAFF. The covered CDR3 bases are TGTGCCAGCAGGACGGGACACTATAACACTGAA.

This clone was detected many times. One end of the junction is discordant with germline, which a read error may explain. The sequence runs out 3 residues before the end of the CDR3; the remainder is reconstructed from the germline J gene. V gene TRBV10-1 combines with J gene TRBJ2-2, with 8 bases identical to TRBD1. This CDR3 has 14 amino acids. CDR1 is WNHNN and CDR2 is SYGVQD in the germline V gene (reference sequence). The CDR3 region is CASMGQENTGKLFF. CDR3 DNA, as far as it was read: TGCGCCAGCATGGGACAGGAGAACACCGGGAAG.

This clone has ten or more counts. CDR3 in amino acids: CASSSTSGETTDTQYF. The covered CDR3 bases are TGTGCCAGCAGTTCGACTAGCGGGGAAACCACAGATACG. V gene TRBV12-3 or TRBV12-4 combines with J gene TRBJ2-3; 11 bases agree with TRBD2. The read terminates 3 residues before the CDR3 end, so the remaining end is supplied by the germline J gene. The CDR3 runs to 16 residues. J lost 2 bases, V lost 4 bases, and 5 bases had no gene match.

In this sample, this clone turned up many times. One end of the junction is discordant with germline, which a read error may explain. CDR3 protein: CASSLDRGATGELFF. The part of the CDR3 DNA that was read is TGTGCCAGTAGTCTAGACAGGGGGGCGACCGGGGAG. The V call is TRBV19, the J call TRBJ2-2; TRBD1 agrees at 9 bases. The read halts 3 residues ahead of the CDR3 end, with the missing end drawn from the germline J gene. The CDR3 extends over 15 amino acids. The germline V gene encodes CDR1 LNHDA and CDR2 SQIVND (reference sequence).

This clone appeared many times. The observed sequence ends 3 residues before the CDR3 terminus, with the missing tail filled in from the germline J gene. The chain employs TRBV5-3 and TRBJ2-1; the match to TRBD1 covers 8 bases. TRBV5-3 is labeled an ORF, and its function is uncertain. Trimming removed 1 base from V and 3 bases from J; junction bases left unmatched: 3. The CDR3 is 15 amino acids. The CDR3 here is CARSLPQGDYNEQFF. The DNA read from the CDR3 is TGTGCCAGAAGCTTGCCACAGGGGGACTACAATGAG.

At least ten counts were recorded for this clone. Read sequence stops 3 residues before the CDR3 end, and the germline J gene provides the missing end. The chain uses TRBV2 and TRBJ2-1; TRBD2 agrees at 8 bases. CDR3 size: 15 residues. The germline V gene encodes CDR1 SNHLY and CDR2 FYNNEI. J was trimmed by 4 bases and V by 3 bases; bases with no gene match: 5. Incomplete CDR3 DNA: TGTGCCAGCAGTGAGTTTAGCGGGATATACAATGAG. Translated: CASSEFSGIYNE. The entire CDR3 protein reads CASSEFSGIYNEQFF.

This clone was observed at least ten times. The read halts 3 residues ahead of the CDR3 end, with the missing end drawn from the germline J gene. The chain recombines TRBV9 with TRBJ2-7; no clear D gene. CDR1 and CDR2 from the germline V gene are SGDLS and YYNGEE. V was trimmed by 0 bases and J by 0 bases, leaving 10 bases between them. CDR3 size: 15 residues. CDR3: CASSVGISDSYEQYF. The DNA read from the CDR3 is TGTGCCAGCAGCGTAGGGATCAGCGACTCCTACGAG.

This clone was seen at least ten times. CDR3 loop: CSARDGGIAKNIQYF. The CDR3 DNA, read in part, is TGCAGTGCTAGAGATGGCGGGATAGCCAAAAACATT. The V gene is TRBV20-1, the J gene TRBJ2-4, with TRBD2 as a possible D gene (6 bases). Coverage ceases 3 residues before the CDR3 finishes, and the germline J gene fills in the end. V lost 0 bases and J 0 bases, leaving 9 bases between the germline ends. This CDR3 comprises 15 residues. The germline V gene has CDR1 DFQATT and CDR2 SNEGSKA (reference sequence).

This clone was detected ten times or more. The sequenced CDR3 bases are TGTGCCAGCAGCTTAGCGGGGGTATACAATGAG. It specifies CASSLAGVYNE. The whole CDR3 reads CASSLAGVYNEQFF. The V and J genes are TRBV13 and TRBJ2-1; D perhaps matches TRBD2 (6 bases). The read terminates 3 residues ahead of where the CDR3 ends, so the germline J gene completes it. V gave up 1 base and J gave up 4 bases, with 8 bases separating them. CDR3 length: 14 residues. The germline V gene has CDR1 PRHDT and CDR2 FYEKMQ (reference sequence).